The 12 T cell receptor beta chains listed next were all sequenced from one sample in a study of blood T cell repertoires in COVID-19. TCRdb's copy holds only in-frame clones and misses some; the assay was immunoSEQ multiplex PCR. The sample lists some 160,000 clones, about 85% occurring once. The sample was PBMCs or T cells enriched from blood (not recorded which). All receptors come from a woman aged 45-65 years who had recovered from COVID-19.

In this sample, this clone turned up a few times. The rearrangement joins TRBV21-1 to TRBJ1-1. TRBV21-1 is tagged as a pseudogene. This CDR3 contains 16 residues. CDR3 in amino acids: CASSKASRCRWTEAFF. For the CDR3, the DNA is TGTGCCAGCAGCAAAGCTTCCCGGTGCCGGTGGACTGAAGCTTTCTTT.

Comments on this clone: The identical CDR3 is also encoded by other nucleotide sequences in the sample. The chain has TRBV18 and TRBJ1-1; D possibly corresponds to TRBD1 (5 bases). Per the germline V gene, CDR1 is KGHSH and CDR2 is LQKENI. The CDR3 spans 14 residues. With 2 bases removed from V and 2 bases from J, the gap between germline ends came to 9 bases. CDR3 amino acids: CASSPGRGNTEAFF. The CDR3 bases are TGTGCCAGCTCACCAGGGAGGGGAAACACTGAAGCTTTCTTT.

This clone appeared once. The chain uses TRBV7-3 and TRBJ2-2, with 7 bases matching TRBD2. The V segment lost 5 bases and the J segment 0 bases; nucleotides outside the gene matches: 3. The CDR3 sequence is 15 residues long. The germline gives CDR1 SGHTA, CDR2 FQGTGA. CDR3 region: CASSTTSANTGELFF. Here the CDR3 DNA reads TGTGCCAGCAGCACAACTAGCGCGAACACCGGGGAGCTGTTTTTT.

Regarding this clone: Other nucleotide sequences in the sample specify the same CDR3. V is TRBV3-1 (or the pseudogene TRBV3-2) and J is TRBJ1-6, with 9 bases aligning to TRBD1. With V trimmed by 1 base and J by 13 bases, 5 bases remained unmatched. The germline gives CDR1 LGHDT, CDR2 YNNKEL (reference sequence). The CDR3 loop spans 14 amino acids. CDR3 nucleotides: TGTGCCAGCAGCCAAGGGACAGGGGAGACCCCCCTCCACTTT. This codes for CASSQGTGETPLHF.

The V and J genes are TRBV18 and TRBJ1-2, with 9 bases fitting TRBD1. The CDR3 extends over 18 amino acids. V lost 1 base, J lost 6 bases, and 15 bases stayed unmatched. CDR1 and CDR2 (germline): KGHSH, LQKENI. Here the CDR3 DNA reads TGTGCCAGCTCACCACAAGTAACAGGGGGCAGGATGGTCGATGGCTACACCTTC. Its translation: CASSPQVTGGRMVDGYTF.

The chain recombines TRBV1 with TRBJ2-5; the table's D call, TRBD2, has no DNA check behind it. TRBV1 is an annotated pseudogene. The CDR3 loop spans 15 amino acids. This CDR3 is CTSSQAVGSQETQYF. Here the CDR3 DNA reads TGCACCAGCAGCCAAGCGGTCGGGAGCCAAGAGACCCAGTACTTC.

CDR3: CSASTSGRADPGELFF. In nucleotides, the CDR3 is TGCAGTGCTAGTACTAGCGGGAGGGCCGATCCCGGGGAGCTGTTTTTT. V gene TRBV20-1 combines with J gene TRBJ2-2; 13 nucleotides match TRBD2. The germline CDR1 and CDR2 sequences are DFQATT and SNEGSKA (reference sequence). V gave up 3 bases and J gave up 6 bases; unmatched junction bases: 7. The CDR3 has 16 residues.

This clone has just one count. J is TRBJ1-2 and V is TRBV28, with TRBD1 matching 8 bases. Germline lookup yields CDR1 MDHEN and CDR2 SYDVKM. After removal of 3 bases from V and 6 bases from J, the junction contained 9 bases not matched to a gene. The CDR3 runs to 15 residues. This CDR3 reads CASSFVNAGGDGYTF. Here the CDR3 DNA reads TGTGCCAGCAGTTTTGTTAATGCAGGGGGCGATGGCTACACCTTC.

A few counts support this clone. The chain couples TRBV5-4 to TRBJ1-2; no clear D. The CDR3 extends over 14 amino acids. Germline-derived CDR1 and CDR2 are SGHNT and YYREEE (reference sequence). The germline V and J ends were trimmed by 0 bases and 3 bases, with 9 bases remaining between them. CDR3 in amino acids: CASSLAESYYGYTF. The DNA of the CDR3 is TGTGCCAGCAGCTTGGCGGAGTCTTACTATGGCTACACCTTC.

The genes are TRBV10-3 and TRBJ1-2; 8 nucleotides match TRBD1. The ends lost 4 bases at V and 4 bases at J; junction bases unmatched: 2. The CDR3 contains 13 residues. Germline V gene sequence: CDR1 ENHRY, CDR2 SYGVKD. Here the CDR3 reads CAISGQGSYGYTF. The CDR3 DNA reads TGTGCCATCAGTGGACAGGGGAGCTATGGCTACACCTTC.

This chain joins TRBV7-3 and TRBJ1-4, with no clear D. This CDR3 spans 16 amino acids. Looked up from germline, CDR1 is SGHTA and CDR2 is FQGTGA. Trimming took off 2 bases at V and 3 bases at J, with 13 bases between the two ends. The chain's CDR3 is CASSLDFRRANEKLFF. The CDR3 DNA is TGTGCCAGCAGCTTAGACTTTAGACGTGCTAATGAAAAACTGTTTTTT.

DNA for the CDR3: TGCGCCAGCAGCCAAGTGGTGACCAAACAGGCCGGGGAGCTGTTTTTT. This encodes CASSQVVTKQAGELFF. The V and J genes are TRBV4-3 and TRBJ2-2, with a possible D match to TRBD1 (5 bases). V was trimmed by 1 base and J by 6 bases, leaving 15 bases between them. Germline V gives CDR1 LGHNA, CDR2 YSLEER. The CDR3 sequence is 16 residues long.